These 9 T cell receptor beta chains originate from one sample sequenced in a study of blood T cells in healthy people across ages. For the second PCR, which ran for about 7 to 11 cycles, a sample-barcoded 5' primer and a J-beta primer mix were used. From the 5' RACE reads, TCRdb called clonotypes with MiXCR, one entry per CDR3 protein. This sample yields around 690,000 distinct CDR3 sequences, of which roughly 53% are seen a single time; about two fifths belongs to the top ten. The sample comprised blood. Receptors originate from a man in his sixties in good health.

This clonotype was observed once. J is TRBJ2-7 and V is TRBV2; the match to TRBD2 covers 9 bases. The DNA end is a closer match to TRBJ2-5, so the J assignment may be wrong. CDR1 and CDR2 from the germline V gene are SNHLY and FYNNEI. The CDR3 loop spans 15 amino acids. CDR3 sequence reads: CASSDRGTSKETQYF. The DNA for the CDR3 is TGTGCCAGCAGTGATAGAGGGACTAGCAAAGAGACCCAGTACTTC.

J is TRBJ2-3 and V is TRBV3-1; D gene uncertain. V gave up 2 bases and J gave up 7 bases, with 7 bases separating them. The germline CDR1 and CDR2 sequences are LGHDT and YNNKEL (reference sequence). There are 12 residues in the CDR3. The CDR3 nucleotides are TGTGCCAGCAGCCAACTCCGAAATACGCAGTATTTT. Translated: CASSQLRNTQYF.

This chain links TRBV7-2 with TRBJ1-2, with no clear D. The germline gives CDR1 SGHTA, CDR2 FQGNSA. Trimming pared 0 bases from V and 4 bases from J, leaving 9 bases between. CDR3 length: 14 amino acids. Written as DNA, the CDR3 is TGTGCCAGCAGCTTAGCAGCGCCCCGCTATGGCTACACCTTC. Translated: CASSLAAPRYGYTF.

The genes are TRBV10-3 and TRBJ2-1; 13 positions match TRBD2. The germline V gene has CDR1 ENHRY and CDR2 SYGVKD. Unmatched junction bases numbered 18, after V lost 6 bases and J lost 10 bases. The CDR3 extends over 18 amino acids. CDR3 sequence reads: CAISVGLAGASPPYEQFF. The CDR3, as DNA: TGTGCCATCAGCGTCGGACTAGCGGGGGCCTCTCCCCCGTACGAGCAGTTCTTC.

The CDR3 DNA reads as TGTGCCAGCAGCCAAGATCGAACCCACACAGATACGCAGTATTTT. Translating it yields CASSQDRTHTDTQYF. The V call is TRBV3-1, the J call TRBJ2-3; D unresolved. The CDR3 has 15 residues. Germline V gives CDR1 LGHDT, CDR2 YNNKEL (reference sequence). Trimming shortened V by 0 bases and J by 2 bases, and 9 bases separated the two germline ends.

The chain recombines TRBV7-9 with TRBJ1-1; 10 bases agree with TRBD1. After removal of 5 bases from V and 5 bases from J, the junction contained 8 bases not matched to a gene. The CDR3 spans 15 residues. The germline gives CDR1 SEHNR, CDR2 FQNEAQ (reference sequence). The CDR3 DNA is TGTGCCAGCAGCCTACGGACAGGGGGTAGGACTGAAGCTTTCTTT. This codes for CASSLRTGGRTEAFF.

This clonotype was observed a handful of times. The chain carries TRBV12-3 or TRBV12-4 and TRBJ2-5; 9 bases match TRBD2. The J segment lost 5 bases and the V segment lost 1 base, leaving 5 bases of the junction unmatched. There are 15 residues in the CDR3. CDR3 nucleotide sequence: TGTGCCAGCAGTTTAGGGGGGACTAGCTTCGAGACCCAGTACTTC. Its translation: CASSLGGTSFETQYF.

The chain carries TRBV6-1 and TRBJ1-6, with 7 bases lining up with TRBD1. Germline lookup yields CDR1 MNHNS and CDR2 SASEGT. The CDR3 is 16 amino acids. V shed 4 bases and J 8 bases; nucleotides not matched to a gene: 11. DNA of the CDR3: TGTGCCAGCAGTGGTCCTCTCACAGGGGAGGATTCACCCCTCCACTTT. Protein sequence: CASSGPLTGEDSPLHF.

The gene calls are TRBV5-1 and TRBJ1-2, with a tentative D call TRBD1 (6 bases). The CDR3 totals 15 residues. CDR1 and CDR2 from the germline V gene are SGHRS and YFSETQ. V was cut by 3 bases and J by 5 bases, with 17 bases left in between. CDR3 sequence reads: CASSWSGEGTYGYTF. The CDR3 DNA is TGCGCCAGCAGCTGGTCAGGAGAAGGGACATATGGCTACACCTTC.